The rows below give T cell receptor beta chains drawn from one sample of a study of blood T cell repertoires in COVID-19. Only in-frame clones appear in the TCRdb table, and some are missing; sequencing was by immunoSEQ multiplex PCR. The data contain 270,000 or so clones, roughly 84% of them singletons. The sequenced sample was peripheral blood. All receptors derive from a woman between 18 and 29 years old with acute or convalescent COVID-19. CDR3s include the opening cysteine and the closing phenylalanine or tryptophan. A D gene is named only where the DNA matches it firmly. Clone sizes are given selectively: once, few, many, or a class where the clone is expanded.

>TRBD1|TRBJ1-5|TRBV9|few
CASSVAPGGNQPQHF
TGTGCCAGCAGCGTAGCACCAGGGGGCAACCAGCCCCAGCATTTT
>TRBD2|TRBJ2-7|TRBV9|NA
CASSPYLGGSYEQYF
TGTGCCAGCAGCCCATACTTGGGGGGGTCCTACGAGCAGTACTTC
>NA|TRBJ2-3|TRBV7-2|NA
CASSLGRIARDTQYF
TGTGCCAGCAGCTTAGGGCGGATCGCAAGGGATACGCAGTATTTT
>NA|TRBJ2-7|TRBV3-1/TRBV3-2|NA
CASSQDLGIRADEQYF
TGTGCCAGCAGCCAAGATCTTGGGATCAGAGCGGACGAGCAGTACTTC
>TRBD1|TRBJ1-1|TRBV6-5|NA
CASRRRTGNTEAFF
TGTGCCAGCAGGAGGAGGACAGGGAACACTGAAGCTTTCTTT
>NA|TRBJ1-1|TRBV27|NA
CASRNPSGEAFF
TGTGCCAGCAGGAACCCCTCGGGGGAAGCTTTCTTT
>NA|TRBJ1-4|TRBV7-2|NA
CASSQARGKKLFF
TGTGCCAGCAGCCAAGCAAGGGGGAAAAAACTGTTTTTT
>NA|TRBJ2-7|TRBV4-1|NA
CASSQDRGTESYEQYF
TGCGCCAGCAGCCAAGATAGGGGGACGGAGTCCTACGAGCAGTACTTC
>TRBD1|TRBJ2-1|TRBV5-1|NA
CASSSGTGNGQFF
TGCGCCAGCAGCTCCGGGACAGGGAATGGGCAGTTCTTC
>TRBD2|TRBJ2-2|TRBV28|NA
CASSLARFGPTSGRDTGELFF
TGTGCCAGCAGTTTAGCGCGGTTCGGCCCGACTAGCGGGAGAGACACCGGGGAGCTGTTTTTT
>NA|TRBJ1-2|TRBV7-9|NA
CASSRVMGAEGYTF
TGTGCCAGCAGCCGGGTCATGGGGGCCGAGGGCTACACCTTC
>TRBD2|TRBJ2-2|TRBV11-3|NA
CASSLGGLALDTGELFF
TGTGCCAGCAGCTTAGGTGGACTAGCCCTAGACACCGGGGAGCTGTTTTTT
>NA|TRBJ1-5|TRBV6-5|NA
CASTPEWGQNQPQHF
TGTGCCAGCACCCCCGAGTGGGGGCAAAATCAGCCCCAGCATTTT
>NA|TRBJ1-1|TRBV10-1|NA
CASSDYNTEAFF
TGCGCCAGCAGTGACTATAACACTGAAGCTTTCTTT
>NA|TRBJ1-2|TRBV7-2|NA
CASSLGGGRKNYGYTF
TGTGCCAGCAGCTTAGGGGGGGGACGGAAAAACTATGGCTACACCTTC
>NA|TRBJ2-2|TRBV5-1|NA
CASSQDGTGELFF
TGCGCCAGCAGCCAGGATGGCACCGGGGAGCTGTTTTTT
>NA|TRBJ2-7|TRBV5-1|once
CASRNSNEQYF
TGCGCCAGCAGAAACTCGAACGAGCAGTACTTC
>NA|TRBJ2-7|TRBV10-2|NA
CASRGDNSYEQYF
TGCGCCAGCCGGGGGGACAACTCCTACGAGCAGTACTTC
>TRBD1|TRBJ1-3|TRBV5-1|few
CASSYGTGEGNTIYF
TGCGCCAGCAGCTACGGGACAGGGGAAGGAAACACCATATATTTT
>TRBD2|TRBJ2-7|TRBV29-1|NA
CSVIPGLAEYEQYF
TGCAGCGTGATACCGGGACTAGCGGAATACGAGCAGTACTTC
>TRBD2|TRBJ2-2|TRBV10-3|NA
CAIRTSGSDTGELFF
TGTGCCATCAGGACTAGCGGGAGCGACACCGGGGAGCTGTTTTTT
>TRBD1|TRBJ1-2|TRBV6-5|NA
CASRVSYSGGHGYTF
TGTGCCAGCAGAGTTAGTTATTCAGGGGGGCATGGCTACACCTTC
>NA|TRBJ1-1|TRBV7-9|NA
CASSLGQQGANTEAFF
TGTGCCAGCAGCTTAGGGCAACAGGGAGCCAACACTGAAGCTTTCTTT
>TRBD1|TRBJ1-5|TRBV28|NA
CASNLDREDQPQHF
TGTGCCAGCAATCTGGACAGGGAGGATCAGCCCCAGCATTTT
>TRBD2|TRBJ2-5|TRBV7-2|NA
CASSLGPGGETQYF
TGTGCCAGCAGCTTAGGTCCGGGGGGGGAGACCCAGTACTTC
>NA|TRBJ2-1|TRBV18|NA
CASSPPRSLNEQFF
TGTGCCAGCTCACCACCCCGGTCACTCAATGAGCAGTTCTTC